This T cell receptor (beta chain) was found in a study of T cells in Graves' hyperthyroidism and ophthalmopathy. Study-wide background: Blood from the periphery was taken at initial diagnosis, before any treatment. Study-wide points: Classification by a 13 V-J model distinguished ophthalmopathy from stable hyperthyroidism. Within blood appeared most thyroid clonotypes that had expanded above 0.001.

As regards this clonotype: Its matching antigen is unknown.

TCR beta CDR3 regions were amplified from RNA transcripts. HTBI primers drove first-round RT-PCR of the TCR CDR3. TCRdb re-called the multiplex PCR reads through MiXCR, storing one row per CDR3 protein. The sample lists about 620,000 distinct CDR3 sequences; about 16% were seen once. It was uncontrolled infection, other autoimmune disease, pregnancy or lactation that excluded patients. V was cut by 0 bases and J by 9 bases, with 12 bases left in between. Germline values: CDR1 PRHDT, CDR2 FYEKMQ (reference sequence). The CDR3 loop spans 13 amino acids. The J gene is TRBJ2-7, the V gene TRBV13, with a weak D call TRBD2 (5 bases). The receptor was isolated from a woman in her 30s with Graves' hyperthyroidism. Material: blood. CDR3 amino acids: CASSLGSSGGQYF. CDR3 in DNA: TGTGCCAGCAGCTTAGGAAGTAGTGGAGGGCAGTACTTC. Drawing the rest from reference TRBV13 and TRBJ2-7, the complete variable domain is AAGVIQSPRHLIKEKRETATLKCYPIPRHDTVYWYQQGPGQDPQFLISFYEKMQSDKGSIPDRFSAQQFSDYHSELNMSSLELGDSALYFCASSLGSSGGQYFGPGTRLTVT.